The clone carrying this TCR beta chain was seen only a few times. Its antigen is undetermined. The data originate from a study of T-cell memory formation after mild COVID-19. Looking at the study overall: The two donors had largely donor-specific TCR clusters.

The V end was cut by 5 bases, the J end by 1 base, with 11 bases between. CDR3 length equals 14 residues. The study's findings and limits: Balance between CD4 and CD8 was seen in clones contracting day 15 to 85, and a CD4+ lean was seen in later expanders. Second-wave clones that peaked on day 37 lacked confirmed SARS-CoV-2 specificity.

TCR alpha and TCR beta cDNA libraries with sample barcodes and UMIs came from 5'RACE using constant-segment primers. TCRdb re-called the 5' RACE reads through MiXCR, storing one row per CDR3 protein. The sample consists of over 500,000 distinct CDR3 sequences, roughly 17% of them appearing once. The clonotype was recovered from an adult woman who had mild COVID-19 (a few samples of this study predate the infection). Cell type and time point are not known. V gene TRBV12-3 or TRBV12-4 combines with J gene TRBJ2-5, with D perhaps TRBD1 (5 bases). Specimen: PBMCs or a T cell subset sorted from them (not recorded which). The DNA for the CDR3 is TGTGCCAGCAGTCCCCCCAGGGTCCAAGAGACCCAGTACTTC. As protein: CASSPPRVQETQYF.